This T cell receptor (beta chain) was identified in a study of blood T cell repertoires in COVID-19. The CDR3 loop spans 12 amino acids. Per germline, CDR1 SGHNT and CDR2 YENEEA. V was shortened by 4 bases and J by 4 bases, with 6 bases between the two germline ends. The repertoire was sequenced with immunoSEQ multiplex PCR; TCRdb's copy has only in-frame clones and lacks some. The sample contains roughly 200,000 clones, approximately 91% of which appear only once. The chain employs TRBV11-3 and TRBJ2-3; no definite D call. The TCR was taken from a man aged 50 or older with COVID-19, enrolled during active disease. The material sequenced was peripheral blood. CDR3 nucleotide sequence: TGTGCCAGCAGCTCTAAAGCAGATACGCAGTATTTT. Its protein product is CASSSKADTQYF.